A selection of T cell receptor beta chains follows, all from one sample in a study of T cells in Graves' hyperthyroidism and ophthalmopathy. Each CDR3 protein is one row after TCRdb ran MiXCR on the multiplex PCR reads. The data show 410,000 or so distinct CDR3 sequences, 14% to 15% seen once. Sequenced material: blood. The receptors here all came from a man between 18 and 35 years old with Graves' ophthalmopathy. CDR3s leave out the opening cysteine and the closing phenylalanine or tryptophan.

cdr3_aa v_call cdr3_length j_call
ASSYAKTSGGNEQF TRBV6-6 14 TRBJ2-1
ASSLVGREKDTQY TRBV11-2 13 TRBJ2-3
ASTQLGGTSGTGELF TRBV7-6 15 TRBJ2-2
ASSYNGENNEQF TRBV6-2/TRBV6-3 12 TRBJ2-1
ATVWGVSYEQY TRBV2 11 TRBJ2-7
ASSYGVLGNEQF TRBV6-1 12 TRBJ2-1
ASSQVERGYT TRBV14 10 TRBJ1-2
ASSEAPLTGDIQY TRBV2 13 TRBJ2-4
ASSLRSGQMGNEQF TRBV6-1 14 TRBJ2-1
ASTLGTKNTGELF TRBV27 13 TRBJ2-2
ASSRQGGGGDTEAF TRBV28 14 TRBJ1-1
ASSFGQGFFEQY TRBV7-9 12 TRBJ2-7
ASHPRGTGELF TRBV6-2/TRBV6-3 11 TRBJ2-2
ASSLLGLAGQDEQF TRBV5-1 14 TRBJ2-1
ASRTSGKVGELF TRBV12-3/TRBV12-4 12 TRBJ2-2
ASSLMGPSYEQY TRBV5-8 12 TRBJ2-7
ATSDRVGGRGSYTQY TRBV24-1 15 TRBJ2-3
ASSLAWRGHYTGELF TRBV7-9 15 TRBJ2-2
ASSLDPTGGDQPQH TRBV27 14 TRBJ1-5
ASSEDLAVNTQY TRBV6-1 12 TRBJ2-3
ASSIRENTEAF TRBV2 11 TRBJ1-1
ASSSRGQGTEAF TRBV12-3/TRBV12-4 12 TRBJ1-1
ASSFGDSLPYEQY TRBV13 13 TRBJ2-7
ASRLAGGRGQETQY TRBV19 14 TRBJ2-5
ASSLAGPPHNEQF TRBV5-1 13 TRBJ2-1
ASSRGLSHEQY TRBV12-3/TRBV12-4 11 TRBJ2-7
ASSRREETQY TRBV5-4 10 TRBJ2-5
ASSSGTGRSSLETQY TRBV7-9 15 TRBJ2-5
ASSPREVLNGYT TRBV6-1 12 TRBJ1-2
ASRTGQERAYEQY TRBV27 13 TRBJ2-7
ASSQWRQLSDTQY TRBV3-1 13 TRBJ2-3
ASSFNDRTEAF TRBV14 11 TRBJ1-1
ATSDVDRDVLSNQPQH TRBV15 16 TRBJ1-5
SARVGAGTDTQY TRBV20-1 12 TRBJ2-3
ASSPFRDGSYEQY TRBV28 13 TRBJ2-7
AINPTSGSYNEQF TRBV10-3 13 TRBJ2-1
ASSQFGRVNTEAF TRBV25-1 13 TRBJ1-1
ASSARQGADEQF TRBV2 12 TRBJ2-1
ASSSGQSDYEQY TRBV27 12 TRBJ2-7
ASSSDRDSPLH TRBV7-2 11 TRBJ1-6
ASSQVGGAPEAF TRBV18 12 TRBJ1-1
ASSGPGEGLTEAF TRBV18 13 TRBJ1-1
ATSDLGREGYNEQF TRBV24-1 14 TRBJ2-1
ASSLARGGASSYEQY TRBV7-9 15 TRBJ2-7
ASSLTMISTDTQY TRBV12-3/TRBV12-4 13 TRBJ2-3
ASSFGTRGSGGNEQF TRBV7-8 15 TRBJ2-1
ASREWTSGTDTQY TRBV6-1 13 TRBJ2-3